The 23 T cell receptor beta chains listed next were all sequenced from one sample in a study of cytomegalovirus exposure and HLA in healthy donors. 13 Jbeta primers and 60 Vbeta primers were used for the PCR. Generated by immunoSEQ multiplex PCR, the TCRdb table keeps only in-frame clones and is missing some. The table records roughly 200,000 clones, 75% to 85% of them present only once. The sequenced material came from PBMCs. The receptors shown here come from a woman aged 55-69 years in good health and CMV-seropositive.

This sequence joins TRBV30 and TRBJ2-7, with a tentative D call TRBD1 (5 bases). V gave up 5 bases and J gave up 4 bases, with 12 bases separating them. CDR1 GTSNPN and CDR2 SVGIG come from the germline V gene (reference sequence). The CDR3 consists of 12 residues. CDR3 DNA: TGTGCCTGGGCCAGGGCAGATTACGAGCAGTACTTC. Translation: CAWARADYEQYF.

The chain recombines TRBV19 with TRBJ1-2; D ambiguous. The germline CDR1 and CDR2 sequences are LNHDA and SQIVND (reference sequence). V dropped 8 bases and J dropped 2 bases, with 9 bases sitting between them. The CDR3 runs 12 residues. The CDR3 sequence is CASSPGNYGYTF. The CDR3 DNA is TGTGCCAGTTCCCCGGGGAACTATGGCTACACCTTC.

The chain carries TRBV7-8 and TRBJ1-2, with D maybe TRBD1 (5 bases). Per germline, CDR1 SGHVS and CDR2 FQNEAQ. V lost 1 base and J lost 6, with 12 bases in between. The CDR3 has 14 residues. The CDR3 protein is CASSLGGGGDGYTF. CDR3 nucleotides: TGTGCCAGCAGCTTAGGGGGGGGAGGGGATGGCTACACCTTC.

The chain recombines TRBV15 with TRBJ2-5, with D possibly matching TRBD2 (6 bases). This CDR3 contains 15 residues. The V gene lost 0 bases and the J gene lost 2 bases, with 10 bases spanning the gap. CDR1 and CDR2 from the germline V gene are LNHNV and YYDKDF (reference sequence). This CDR3 reads CATSRDRRGQETQYF. DNA for the CDR3: TGTGCCACCAGCAGAGATCGCCGGGGGCAAGAGACCCAGTACTTC.

V gene TRBV10-3 combines with J gene TRBJ1-5, with D tentatively TRBD1 (6 bases). Germline CDR1 is ENHRY and CDR2 is SYGVKD. This CDR3 is built from 15 residues. V dropped 3 bases and J dropped 5 bases, with 14 bases sitting between them. In DNA form, the CDR3 reads TGTGCCATCAGTGACCAACAGGGCAGAGATCAGCCCCAGCATTTT. This codes for CAISDQQGRDQPQHF.

The chain carries TRBV30 and TRBJ2-3; 7 positions match TRBD1. CDR3 length: 16 residues. The J segment lost 4 bases and the V segment lost 0 bases, leaving 10 bases of the junction unmatched. Germline CDR1 is GTSNPN and CDR2 is SVGIG (reference sequence). CDR3: CAWSVLAGGVSDTQYF. For the CDR3, the DNA is TGTGCCTGGAGTGTACTCGCAGGGGGTGTGTCAGATACGCAGTATTTT.

The V call is TRBV27, the J call TRBJ2-7; TRBD2 matches at 8 bases. Germline-derived CDR1 and CDR2 are MNHEY and SMNVEV (reference sequence). V lost 6 bases, J lost 3 bases, and 13 bases stayed unmatched. This CDR3 spans 16 amino acids. CDR3 in amino acids: CASRPGGGTLDYEQYF. The CDR3 DNA follows: TGTGCCAGCAGACCCGGGGGGGGAACCCTTGACTACGAGCAGTACTTC.

The J gene is TRBJ1-1, the V gene TRBV9; D is possibly TRBD1 (5 bases). The CDR3 totals 16 residues. V gave up 3 bases and J gave up 1 base, with 16 bases separating them. The germline CDR1 and CDR2 sequences are SGDLS and YYNGEE. The CDR3 DNA reads as TGTGCCAGCAGCGCAGCGGGGGATGCTACGAACACTGAAGCTTTCTTT. Translating gives CASSAAGDATNTEAFF.

This sequence joins TRBV11-3 and TRBJ2-5; weak D call: TRBD2 (7 bases). The J call is uncertain, as TRBJ2-7 better fits the DNA end. The CDR3 sequence is 14 residues long. The V gene's germline CDR1 is SGHNT and CDR2 YENEEA. The CDR3 here is CASSPEGGLHEQYF. The DNA of the CDR3 is TGTGCCAGCAGCCCCGAGGGGGGGTTGCACGAGCAGTACTTC.

This clone was detected a few times. The rearrangement joins TRBV5-5 to TRBJ2-5; maybe TRBD2 (6 bases). Deletions cut 4 bases from V and 5 bases from J, with 18 bases between. CDR3 size: 15 residues. Per germline, CDR1 SGHKS and CDR2 YYEKEE (reference sequence). This CDR3 reads CASSPMGPGVETQYF. In nucleotides, the CDR3 is TGTGCCAGCAGCCCAATGGGGCCGGGGGTGGAGACCCAGTACTTC.

The chain couples TRBV2 to TRBJ2-1; 10 bases map to TRBD1. The CDR3 sequence is 16 residues long. From germline, CDR1 is SNHLY and CDR2 FYNNEI. With 6 bases clipped from V and 6 bases from J, the junction kept 11 bases outside the gene matches. CDR3 loop: CASSLLRTGGVNEQFF. In DNA form, the CDR3 reads TGTGCCAGCAGCCTGTTGAGGACAGGGGGGGTCAATGAGCAGTTCTTC.

CDR3: CASSNSGTGRNSPLHF. DNA of the CDR3: TGTGCCAGTAGTAACAGTGGGACAGGGAGGAATTCACCCCTCCACTTT. The rearrangement joins TRBV19 to TRBJ1-6; 9 bases align to TRBD1. Germline trimming cut 4 bases from V and 7 bases from J; bases unmatched to any gene: 8. CDR1 is LNHDA and CDR2 is SQIVND in the germline V gene (reference sequence). The CDR3 runs to 16 residues.

The chain is built from TRBV5-6 and TRBJ1-2; D unresolved. CDR1 is SGHDT, CDR2 YYEEEE, per germline. This CDR3 is 14 amino acids long. V was shortened by 1 base and J by 4 bases, with 11 bases between the two germline ends. CDR3 DNA: TGTGCCAGCAGCTTGTCACCGACAAGCTATGGCTACACCTTC. It specifies CASSLSPTSYGYTF.

V gene TRBV5-1 combines with J gene TRBJ2-1; D possibly corresponds to TRBD1 (6 bases). V lost 1 base to trimming and J lost 2 bases, with 16 bases between them. This CDR3 spans 17 amino acids. From germline, CDR1 is SGHRS and CDR2 YFSETQ. Here the CDR3 reads CASSLLGQGMAYNEQFF. CDR3 DNA sequence: TGCGCCAGCAGCTTGTTGGGGCAGGGGATGGCCTACAATGAGCAGTTCTTC.

This clone was counted a few times. The chain has TRBV5-5 and TRBJ2-1, with 10 bases identical to TRBD2. CDR3 length equals 16 residues. J lost 4 bases, V lost 0 bases, and 4 bases had no gene match. Per the germline V gene, CDR1 is SGHKS and CDR2 is YYEKEE (reference sequence). The CDR3 DNA reads as TGTGCCAGCAGCTTGGGAGCGGGAGGGCTATACAATGAGCAGTTCTTC. It translates to CASSLGAGGLYNEQFF.

The V and J genes are TRBV30 and TRBJ2-5; a weak D match, TRBD2 (5 bases). V dropped 1 base and J dropped 4 bases, with 10 bases sitting between them. CDR1 is GTSNPN, CDR2 SVGIG, per germline (reference sequence). The CDR3 covers 13 residues. The CDR3 DNA sequence: TGTGCCTGGAGTGGAAAGGGAGTAGAGACCCAGTACTTC. Encoded protein: CAWSGKGVETQYF.

This clone was observed a few times. The genes are TRBV6-1 and TRBJ2-7, with D unclear. Deletions cut 6 bases from V and 4 bases from J, with 16 bases between. The CDR3 extends over 14 amino acids. The germline gives CDR1 MNHNS, CDR2 SASEGT. CDR3 protein: CASRQERWAYEQYF. Here the CDR3 DNA reads TGTGCCAGCAGGCAGGAAAGGTGGGCTTACGAGCAGTACTTC.

The V call is TRBV5-1, the J call TRBJ2-3; possible D gene TRBD1, 6 bases. Per the germline V gene, CDR1 is SGHRS and CDR2 is YFSETQ. This CDR3 is built from 16 residues. V was trimmed by 4 bases and J by 7 bases, leaving 22 bases between them. The CDR3 is CASSPGRTDYAHTQYF. The CDR3 region has the DNA TGCGCCAGCAGCCCCGGACGGACAGATTACGCTCATACGCAGTATTTT.

V is TRBV29-1 and J is TRBJ2-7; 12 bases are a match to TRBD2. The V and J ends lost 7 bases and 6 bases, in that order; junction bases with no gene match: 4. The CDR3 has 12 amino acids. CDR1 SQVTM and CDR2 ANQGSEA come from the germline V gene. The CDR3, as DNA: TGCAGCGCTAGCGGGAGGGCCGGCGAGCAGTACTTC. Translation: CSASGRAGEQYF.

The V and J genes are TRBV7-9 and TRBJ1-2, with 7 bases lining up with TRBD1. CDR1 SEHNR and CDR2 FQNEAQ come from the germline V gene (reference sequence). V lost 2 bases and J lost 2; bases outside the gene matches: 5. This CDR3 spans 15 amino acids. DNA for the CDR3: TGTGCCAGCAGCTTAAATGAGGGACAGAACTATGGCTACACCTTC. This translates into CASSLNEGQNYGYTF. The entire variable domain, with the rest obtained from reference TRBV7-9 and TRBJ1-2, is as follows: DTGVSQNPRHKITKRGQNVTFRCDPISEHNRLYWYRQTLGQGPEFLTYFQNEAQLEKSRLLSDRFSAERPKGSFSTLEIQRTEQGDSAMYLCASSLNEGQNYGYTFGSGTRLTVV.

The chain joins TRBV7-2 to TRBJ1-5, with 10 bases fitting TRBD1. Per the germline V gene, CDR1 is SGHTA and CDR2 is FQGNSA. With 3 bases clipped from V and 4 bases from J, the junction kept 12 bases outside the gene matches. The CDR3 runs 18 residues. Written as DNA, the CDR3 is TGTGCCAGCAGCTTTTCCCCCACGGACAGGGGGGGGAATCAGCCCCAGCATTTT. Translated: CASSFSPTDRGGNQPQHF.

The genes are TRBV9 and TRBJ1-5, with D possibly being TRBD1 (6 bases). Germline V CDR1 and CDR2: SGDLS, YYNGEE. The CDR3 is 15 amino acids. The V end was cut by 0 bases, the J end by 2 bases, with 9 bases between. In DNA form, the CDR3 reads TGTGCCAGCAGCGTAGATGCAGGGGGCAATCAGCCCCAGCATTTT. As protein: CASSVDAGGNQPQHF.

The CDR3 DNA sequence: TGTGCCAGCAGCTTAAGAGCCTACGAGCAGTACTTC. Its translation: CASSLRAYEQYF. The chain combines TRBV7-2 with TRBJ2-7; D gene unclear. From germline, CDR1 is SGHTA and CDR2 FQGNSA. V lost 2 bases, J lost 2 bases, and 4 bases lay in between. The CDR3 has 12 amino acids.